One sample yielded the 4 T cell receptor beta chains listed below, sequenced in a study of blood T cells in healthy people across ages. Next came a second PCR, run for roughly 6 to 11 cycles, which used a sample-barcoded 5' primer along with a J-beta primer mix. Each CDR3 protein gets one entry after TCRdb re-called the 5' RACE reads with MiXCR. The sample lists some 640,000 distinct CDR3 sequences, less than 35% occurring once. Sequenced: blood. The receptors come from a woman of 80 years or more in good health.

The chain is built from TRBV20-1 and TRBJ2-3; TRBD1 matches 7 bases. The CDR3 extends over 14 amino acids. The ends lost 5 bases at V and 5 bases at J; junction bases unmatched: 10. Per germline, CDR1 DFQATT and CDR2 SNEGSKA (reference sequence). The CDR3 nucleotides read TGCAGTGCTGATAACAGGGGAGCAAAAGATACGCAGTATTTT. Amino acids: CSADNRGAKDTQYF.

This clonotype appeared a single time. A much more abundant neighbour one base away suggests this may be a read error. The V and J genes are TRBV15 and TRBJ2-7; 7 bases are a match to TRBD2. The V gene's germline CDR1 is LNHNV and CDR2 YYDKDF (reference sequence). The CDR3 is made up of 12 amino acids. The CDR3 DNA reads as TGTGCCACCAGCCGGAGCGGGGTGGAGCAGGACTTC. Protein product: CATSRSGVEQDF. The variable domain in full, completed from reference TRBV15 and TRBJ2-7, reads DAMVIQNPRYQVTQFGKPVTLSCSQTLNHNVMYWYQQKSSQAPKLLFHYYDKDFNNEADTPDNFQSRRPNTSFCFLDIRSPGLGDTAMYLCATSRSGVEQDFGPGTRLTVT.

The chain combines TRBV4-2 with TRBJ1-5; D uncertain. This CDR3 contains 15 residues. CDR1 is LGHNA and CDR2 is YNFKEQ in the germline V gene. V was shortened by 1 base and J by 5 bases, with 12 bases between the two germline ends. CDR3 coding DNA: TGTGCCAGCAGCCAAGTAGGAGGAGAGGATCAGCCCCAGCATTTT. Amino acids: CASSQVGGEDQPQHF.

The V gene is TRBV7-2, the J gene TRBJ1-4; D possibly corresponds to TRBD1 (5 bases). Germline CDR1 reads SGHTA; CDR2 reads FQGNSA. The V end was cut by 5 bases, the J end by 7 bases, with 17 bases between. The CDR3 is made up of 15 amino acids. This chain's CDR3 is CASSPGPSRSEKLFF. Written as DNA, the CDR3 is TGTGCCAGCAGCCCGGGACCGAGCCGGAGTGAAAAACTGTTTTTT.